This T cell receptor beta chain was sequenced for a study of technical replicates of blood from a handful of donors. The table lists this clone with a count of one. Produced via immunoSEQ multiplex PCR; TCRdb's table is partial and in-frame only. The sample holds approximately 81,000 clones; 95% are singletons and the top ten take about 0.37%. Trimming removed 0 bases at V and 1 base at J, with 7 bases between. CDR1 is SGHRS, CDR2 YFSETQ, per germline. The CDR3 is made up of 14 amino acids. The chain is built from TRBV5-1 and TRBJ1-1; no definite D call. This receptor was taken from a human donor in good health. Sequenced: T cells isolated from PBMCs. CDR3 coding DNA: TGCGCCAGCAGCTTGGCTACTGCGAACACTGAAGCTTTCTTT. Protein product: CASSLATANTEAFF.